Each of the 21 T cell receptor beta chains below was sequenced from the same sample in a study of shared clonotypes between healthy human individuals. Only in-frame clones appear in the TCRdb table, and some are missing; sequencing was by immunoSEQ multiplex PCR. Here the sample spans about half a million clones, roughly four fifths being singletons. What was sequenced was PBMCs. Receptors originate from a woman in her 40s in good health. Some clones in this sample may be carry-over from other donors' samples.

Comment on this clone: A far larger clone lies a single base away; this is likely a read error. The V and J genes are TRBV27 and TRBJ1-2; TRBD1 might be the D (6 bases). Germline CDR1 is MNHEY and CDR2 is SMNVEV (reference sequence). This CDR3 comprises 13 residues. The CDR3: CTSSWSGESGYTF. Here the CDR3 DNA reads TGTACCAGCAGTTGGTCAGGGGAGAGTGGCTACACCTTC.

CDR3 loop: CATSRGRGQGADTQYF. In DNA, the CDR3 is TGTGCCACCAGCAGAGGGCGGGGACAGGGTGCAGATACGCAGTATTTT. The chain carries TRBV15 and TRBJ2-3, with TRBD1 matching over 9 bases. The CDR3 extends over 16 amino acids. V shed 1 base, J shed 4 bases, and the junction held 6 bases outside the gene matches. Germline CDR1 is LNHNV and CDR2 is YYDKDF (reference sequence).

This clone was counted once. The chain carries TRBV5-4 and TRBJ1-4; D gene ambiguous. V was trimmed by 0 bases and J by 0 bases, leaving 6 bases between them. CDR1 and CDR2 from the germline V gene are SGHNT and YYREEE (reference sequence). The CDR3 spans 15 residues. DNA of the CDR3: TGTGCCAGCAGCTTGGACCCTGCAACTAATGAAAAACTGTTTTTT. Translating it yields CASSLDPATNEKLFF.

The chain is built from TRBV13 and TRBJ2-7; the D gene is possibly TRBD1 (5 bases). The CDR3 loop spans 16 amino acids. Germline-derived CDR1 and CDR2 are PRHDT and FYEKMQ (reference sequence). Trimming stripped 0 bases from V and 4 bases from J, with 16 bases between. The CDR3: CASSLGRARVSYEQYF. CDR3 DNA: TGTGCCAGCAGCTTAGGAAGGGCCAGGGTATCGTACGAGCAGTACTTC.

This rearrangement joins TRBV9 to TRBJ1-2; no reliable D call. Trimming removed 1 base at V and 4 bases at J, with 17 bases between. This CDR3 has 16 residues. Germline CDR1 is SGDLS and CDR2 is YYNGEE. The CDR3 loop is CASSVNMGSNGYGYTF. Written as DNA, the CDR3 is TGTGCCAGCAGCGTAAATATGGGCTCCAATGGCTATGGCTACACCTTC. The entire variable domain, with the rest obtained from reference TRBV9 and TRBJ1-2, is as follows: DSGVTQTPKHLITATGQRVTLRCSPRSGDLSVYWYQQSLDQGLQFLIQYYNGEERAKGNILERFSAQQFPDLHSELNLSSLELGDSALYFCASSVNMGSNGYGYTFGSGTRLTVV.

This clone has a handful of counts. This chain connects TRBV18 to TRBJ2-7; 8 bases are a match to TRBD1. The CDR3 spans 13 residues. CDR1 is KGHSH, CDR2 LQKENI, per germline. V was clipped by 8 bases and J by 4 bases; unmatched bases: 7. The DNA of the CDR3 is TGTGCCAGCCGACAGGGGAACGTTTACGAGCAGTACTTC. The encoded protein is CASRQGNVYEQYF.

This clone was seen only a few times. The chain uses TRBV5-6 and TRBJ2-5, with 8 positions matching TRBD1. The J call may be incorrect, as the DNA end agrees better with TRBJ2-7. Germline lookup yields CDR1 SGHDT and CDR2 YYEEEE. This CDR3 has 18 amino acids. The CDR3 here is CASSKDRDRTSYSYEQYF. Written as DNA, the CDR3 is TGTGCCAGCAGCAAAGACCGGGACAGGACCTCTTACTCCTACGAGCAGTACTTC.

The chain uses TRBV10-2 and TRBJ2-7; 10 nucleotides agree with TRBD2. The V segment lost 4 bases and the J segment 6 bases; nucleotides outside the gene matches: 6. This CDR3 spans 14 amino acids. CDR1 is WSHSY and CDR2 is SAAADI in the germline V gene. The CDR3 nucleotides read TGCGCCAGCAGTGGAGCGGGAGGGCCTCTCGAGCAGTACTTC. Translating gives CASSGAGGPLEQYF.

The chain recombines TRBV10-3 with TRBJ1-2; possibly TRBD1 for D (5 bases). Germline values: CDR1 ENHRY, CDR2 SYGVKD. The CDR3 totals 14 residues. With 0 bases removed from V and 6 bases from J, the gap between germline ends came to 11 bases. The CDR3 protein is CAISESSGLNGYTF. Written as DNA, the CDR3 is TGTGCCATCAGTGAGTCATCAGGGTTGAATGGCTACACCTTC.

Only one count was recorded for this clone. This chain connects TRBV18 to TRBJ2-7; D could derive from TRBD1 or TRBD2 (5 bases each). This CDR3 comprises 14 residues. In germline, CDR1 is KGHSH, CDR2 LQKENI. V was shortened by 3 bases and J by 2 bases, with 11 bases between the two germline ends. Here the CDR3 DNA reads TGTGCCAGCTCACCCCCGGGACCCACCTACGAGCAGTACTTC. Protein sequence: CASSPPGPTYEQYF.

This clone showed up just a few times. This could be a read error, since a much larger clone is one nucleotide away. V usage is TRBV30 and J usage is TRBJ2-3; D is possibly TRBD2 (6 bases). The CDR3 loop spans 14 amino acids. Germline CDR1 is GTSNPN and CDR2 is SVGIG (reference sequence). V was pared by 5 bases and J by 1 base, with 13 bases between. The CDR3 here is CAWAGTPGTDTQYF. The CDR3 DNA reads TGTGCCTGGGCCGGGACTCCCGGCACAGATACGCAGTATTTT.

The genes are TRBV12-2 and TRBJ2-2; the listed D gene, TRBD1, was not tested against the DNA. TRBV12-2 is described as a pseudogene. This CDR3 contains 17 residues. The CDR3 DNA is TGTGCAAGTCGCCCTCAAAGGGACAGCTATCTATCCGGGGAGCTGTTTTTT. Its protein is CASRPQRDSYLSGELFF.

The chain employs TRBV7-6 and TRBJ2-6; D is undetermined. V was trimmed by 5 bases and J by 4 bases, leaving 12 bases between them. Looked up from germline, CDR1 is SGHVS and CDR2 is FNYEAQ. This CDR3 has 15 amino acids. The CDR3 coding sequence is TGTGCCAGCAGCCCCTACTTTGGCGGGGCCAACGTCCTGACTTTC. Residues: CASSPYFGGANVLTF.

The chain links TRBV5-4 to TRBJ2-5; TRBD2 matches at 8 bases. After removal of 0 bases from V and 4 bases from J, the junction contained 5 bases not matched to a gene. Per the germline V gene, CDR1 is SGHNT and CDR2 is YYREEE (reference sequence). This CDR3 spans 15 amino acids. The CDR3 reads CASSLDAGGRETQYF. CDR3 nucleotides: TGTGCCAGCAGCTTGGATGCGGGAGGTAGAGAGACCCAGTACTTC.

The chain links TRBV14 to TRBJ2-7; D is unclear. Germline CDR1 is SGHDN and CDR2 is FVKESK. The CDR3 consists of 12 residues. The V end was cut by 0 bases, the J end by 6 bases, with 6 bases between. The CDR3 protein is CASSQDGREQYF. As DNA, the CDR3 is TGTGCCAGCAGCCAAGATGGACGCGAGCAGTACTTC. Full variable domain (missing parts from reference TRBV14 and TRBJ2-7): EAGVTQFPSHSVIEKGQTVTLRCDPISGHDNLYWYRRVMGKEIKFLLHFVKESKQDESGMPNNRFLAERTGGTYSTLKVQPAELEDSGVYFCASSQDGREQYFGPGTRLTVT.

CDR3 DNA: TGCGCCAGCACACTAGCGGGAGGGTACAATGAGCAGTTCTTC. Encoded protein: CASTLAGGYNEQFF. The V and J genes are TRBV4-1 and TRBJ2-1; 13 nucleotides line up with TRBD2. From germline, CDR1 is MGHRA and CDR2 YSYEKL. V lost 7 bases to trimming and J lost 4 bases; unmatched junction nucleotides: 1. The CDR3 contains 14 residues.

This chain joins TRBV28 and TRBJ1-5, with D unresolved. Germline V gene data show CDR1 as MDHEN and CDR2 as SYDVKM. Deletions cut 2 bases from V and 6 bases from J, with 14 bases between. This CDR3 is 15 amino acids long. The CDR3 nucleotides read TGTGCCAGCAGTTTAGTGACTCCGGTTGGTCAGCCCCAGCATTTT. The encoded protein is CASSLVTPVGQPQHF.

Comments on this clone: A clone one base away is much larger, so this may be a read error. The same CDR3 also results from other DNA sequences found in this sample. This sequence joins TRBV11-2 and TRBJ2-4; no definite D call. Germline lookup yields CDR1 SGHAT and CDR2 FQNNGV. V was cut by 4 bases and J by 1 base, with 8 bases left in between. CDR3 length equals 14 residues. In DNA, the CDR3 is TGTGCCAGCAGCTACCGGCTGGCCAAAAACATTCAGTACTTC. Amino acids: CASSYRLAKNIQYF.

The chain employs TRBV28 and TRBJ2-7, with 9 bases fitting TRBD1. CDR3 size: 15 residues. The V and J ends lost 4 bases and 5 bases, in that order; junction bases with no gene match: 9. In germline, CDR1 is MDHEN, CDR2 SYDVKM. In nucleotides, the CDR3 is TGTGCCAGCAGTTCCACCGGGACAGGGTCGGACGAGCAGTACTTC. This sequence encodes CASSSTGTGSDEQYF.

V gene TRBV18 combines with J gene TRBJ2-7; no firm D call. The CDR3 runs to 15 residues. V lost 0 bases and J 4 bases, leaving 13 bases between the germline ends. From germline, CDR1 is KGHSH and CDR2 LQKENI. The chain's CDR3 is CASSPPGSRDYEQYF. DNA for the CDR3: TGTGCCAGCTCACCACCCGGCAGTAGAGATTACGAGCAGTACTTC.

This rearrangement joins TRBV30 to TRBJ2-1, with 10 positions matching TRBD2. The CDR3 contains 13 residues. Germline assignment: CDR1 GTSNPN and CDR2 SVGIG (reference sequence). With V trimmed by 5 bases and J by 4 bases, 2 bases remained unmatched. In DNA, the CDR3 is TGTGCCTGGGGACTAGCGGCGTACAATGAGCAGTTCTTC. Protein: CAWGLAAYNEQFF.